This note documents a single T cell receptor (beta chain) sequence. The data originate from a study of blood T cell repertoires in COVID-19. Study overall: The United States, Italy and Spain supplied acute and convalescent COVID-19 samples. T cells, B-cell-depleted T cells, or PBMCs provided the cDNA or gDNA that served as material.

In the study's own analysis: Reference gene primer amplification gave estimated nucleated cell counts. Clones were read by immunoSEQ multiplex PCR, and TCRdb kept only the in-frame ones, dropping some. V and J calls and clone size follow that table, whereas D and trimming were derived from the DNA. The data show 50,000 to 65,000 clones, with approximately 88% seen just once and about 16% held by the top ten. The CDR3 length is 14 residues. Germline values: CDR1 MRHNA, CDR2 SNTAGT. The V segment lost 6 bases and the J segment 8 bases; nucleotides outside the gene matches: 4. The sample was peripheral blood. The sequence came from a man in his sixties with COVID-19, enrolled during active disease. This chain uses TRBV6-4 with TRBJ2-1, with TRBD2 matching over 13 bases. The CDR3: CASSRLAGGYEQFF. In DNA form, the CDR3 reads TGTGCCAGCAGCCGACTAGCGGGAGGATATGAGCAGTTCTTC.